A selection of T cell receptor beta chains follows, all from one sample in a study of T-cell memory formation after mild COVID-19. MiXCR was run by TCRdb on the 5' RACE reads, yielding one entry per CDR3 protein. The table records 470,000 or so distinct CDR3 sequences, about 20% of them present only once. The sequenced material came from PBMCs or a T cell subset sorted from them (not recorded which). These receptors were collected from an adult woman who had mild COVID-19 (a few samples of this study predate the infection). Cell type and time point are not known. CDR3s include the opening cysteine and the closing phenylalanine or tryptophan. D genes are given only for firm matches. Not every row has a clone size; where given, it reads once, few, many or a size class.

size,D,J,V,length,DNA,CDR3
few,TRBD1,TRBJ2-7,TRBV7-6,15,TGTGCCAGCAGCAGCACCTGGGACAGAACCTACGAGCAGTACTTC,CASSSTWDRTYEQYF
few,NA,TRBJ1-1,TRBV4-1,15,TGCGCCAGCAGCCTGTCTCTGGGGGAGAACACTGAAGCTTTCTTT,CASSLSLGENTEAFF
NA,NA,TRBJ2-1,TRBV7-3,13,TGTGCCAGCAGCCTTAGTTGGAACAATGAGCAGTTCTTC,CASSLSWNNEQFF
NA,NA,TRBJ1-2,TRBV29-1,12,TGCAGCGTTGCACCTTTACAGGATGGCTACACCTTC,CSVAPLQDGYTF
NA,TRBD1,TRBJ1-4,TRBV20-1,12,TGCAGTGCTAAAGGACAGGGGAGAAAACTGTTTTTT,CSAKGQGRKLFF
many,NA,TRBJ1-2,TRBV7-9,15,TGTGCCAGCAGCTTGGGTTCAAGCCTTGACTATGGCTACACCTTC,CASSLGSSLDYGYTF
NA,NA,TRBJ1-5,TRBV15,14,TGTGCCACCAGCAGAGATGGGGGGAATCAGCCCCAGCATTTT,CATSRDGGNQPQHF
NA,NA,TRBJ1-1,TRBV12-3/TRBV12-4,12,TGTGCCAGCCGGTGGGGGAGGACTGAAGCTTTCTTT,CASRWGRTEAFF
NA,NA,TRBJ1-2,TRBV6-9,12,TGTGCCACCAAAATTAGGGTGTCCGGCTACACCTTC,CATKIRVSGYTF
once,NA,TRBJ2-3,TRBV7-2,11,TGTGCCAGCAGCCAACGGGCTACGCAGTATTTT,CASSQRATQYF
many,TRBD2,TRBJ2-3,TRBV4-2,13,TGTGCCAGCAGCCACGAGCGGGAGAATACGCAGTATTTT,CASSHERENTQYF
many,NA,TRBJ1-2,TRBV27,12,TGTGCCAGCAGCACCGCTCAGGGTGGCTACACCTTC,CASSTAQGGYTF
NA,NA,TRBJ2-1,TRBV12-3/TRBV12-4,14,TGTGCCAGCAGTTTTGCATCGGTGGGAAATGAGCAGTTCTTC,CASSFASVGNEQFF
few,TRBD2,TRBJ2-2,TRBV18,16,TGTGCCAGCTCACCACGCTCTAGCGGTAACACCGGGGAGCTGTTTTTT,CASSPRSSGNTGELFF
NA,NA,TRBJ2-2,TRBV4-1,16,TGCGCCAGCAGCCATCAAGGCACAGGGTCGGCCGGGGAGCTGTTTTTT,CASSHQGTGSAGELFF
NA,NA,TRBJ1-6,TRBV2,13,TGTGCCAGCAGTGAAACCCCGGGTTCACCCCTCCACTTT,CASSETPGSPLHF
NA,NA,TRBJ1-1,TRBV6-5,16,TGTGCCAGCAGTTCCCACTCTACAGGGTCAATGACTGAAGCTTTCTTT,CASSSHSTGSMTEAFF
few,TRBD1,TRBJ1-1,TRBV18,16,TGTGCCAGCTCCACAGGACAGGAAGATATGAACACTGAAGCTTTCTTT,CASSTGQEDMNTEAFF
many,TRBD1,TRBJ1-2,TRBV5-1,14,TGCGCCAGCAGCGCCCGACAGGGGAACTATGGCTACACCTTC,CASSARQGNYGYTF
few,NA,TRBJ1-6,TRBV7-2,15,TGTGCCAGCAGCTTATTTCAGGGGTTGGATTCACCCCTCCACTTT,CASSLFQGLDSPLHF
NA,TRBD1,TRBJ1-6,TRBV7-8,14,TGTGCCAGCAGCGACAGGGTGGGAAATTCACCCCTCCACTTT,CASSDRVGNSPLHF
NA,TRBD2,TRBJ2-3,TRBV20-1,15,TGCAGTGCGCCTCGCCCGGGGGGGGCCCCGGATACGCAGTATTTT,CSAPRPGGAPDTQYF
few,NA,TRBJ1-3,TRBV12-3/TRBV12-4,15,TGTGCCAGCAGTTTAAGGGGTGACCCTGGAAACACCATATATTTT,CASSLRGDPGNTIYF
NA,TRBD2,TRBJ2-5,TRBV20-1,13,TGCAGTGCATGGCGGGGGGACCAAGAGACCCAGTACTTC,CSAWRGDQETQYF
few,TRBD2,TRBJ2-3,TRBV5-6,13,TGTGCCAGCAGCGAAAACCCGGGACTAGAGAGAGGATTT,CASSENPGLERGF
few,NA,TRBJ1-1,TRBV25-1,13,TGTGCCAGCAGTGAATCAACCCACACTGAAGCTTTCTTT,CASSESTHTEAFF
NA,NA,TRBJ2-2,TRBV9,16,TGTGCCAGCAGCGTAGAGGGTAGTTGGAACACCGGGGAGCTGTTTTTT,CASSVEGSWNTGELFF
NA,NA,TRBJ2-1,TRBV19,12,TGTGCCAGTAGTATGAGGTACAATGAGCAGTTCTTC,CASSMRYNEQFF
few,TRBD2,TRBJ2-2,TRBV7-3,15,TGTGCCAGCAGCTTTGCGGGGGGCGGCACCGGGGAGCTGTTTTTT,CASSFAGGGTGELFF
few,NA,TRBJ2-7,TRBV12-3/TRBV12-4,12,TGTGCCAGCAGTTTGAGGCCCAGCGAGCAGTACTTC,CASSLRPSEQYF
few,NA,TRBJ2-2,TRBV5-1,16,TGCGCCAGCAGCTTGGTGGAGGGGCTAAACACCGGGGAGCTGTTTTTT,CASSLVEGLNTGELFF
many,TRBD2,TRBJ2-7,TRBV6-1,15,TGTGCCAGCAGGGGAGGGACTAGCGGGTTCCACGAGCAGTACTTC,CASRGGTSGFHEQYF
few,NA,TRBJ1-2,TRBV11-2,14,TGTGCCAGCAGCGAAGACAGCGGCTTCTATGGCTACACCTTC,CASSEDSGFYGYTF
NA,TRBD1,TRBJ1-1,TRBV5-6,14,TGTGCCAGCAGCTTGGCCCAGGGGGGAGCTGAAGCTTTCTTT,CASSLAQGGAEAFF
few,TRBD2,TRBJ2-5,TRBV20-1,15,TGCAGTGCACCAAATAGCGGGACTTTACAAGAGACCCAGTACTTC,CSAPNSGTLQETQYF